The present T cell receptor (beta chain) was sequenced within a study of shared clonotypes between healthy human individuals. The data were produced by immunoSEQ multiplex PCR, yet TCRdb's version contains in-frame clones alone and is incomplete. This table has hundreds of thousands of clones, over 65% appearing once. Trimming took 5 bases from V and 3 from J; bases not matched to a gene: 6. This CDR3 is built from 15 residues. CDR1 and CDR2 from the germline V gene are MNHEY and SVGAGI. The sequence derives from a woman aged 30 to 39 in good health. The sequenced sample consisted of memory CD4+ T cells sorted from blood. Specified subset: CD45RA-negative fraction. This chain uses TRBV6-5 with TRBJ2-4; 8 bases agree with TRBD1. This CDR3 is CASSTTGGRKNIQYF. The DNA of the CDR3 is TGTGCCAGCAGTACTACAGGGGGTCGCAAAAACATTCAGTACTTC.